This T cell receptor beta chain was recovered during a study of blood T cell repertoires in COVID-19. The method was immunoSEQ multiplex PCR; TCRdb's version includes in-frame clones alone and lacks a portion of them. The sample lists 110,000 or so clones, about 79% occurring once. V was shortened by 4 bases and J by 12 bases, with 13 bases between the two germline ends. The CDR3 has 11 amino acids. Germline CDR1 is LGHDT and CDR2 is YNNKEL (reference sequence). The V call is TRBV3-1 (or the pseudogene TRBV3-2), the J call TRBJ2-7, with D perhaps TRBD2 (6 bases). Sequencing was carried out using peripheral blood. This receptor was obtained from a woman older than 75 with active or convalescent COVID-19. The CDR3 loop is CASSRSGRWYF. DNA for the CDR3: TGTGCCAGCAGCCGCTCTGGGAGGTGGTACTTC.